This is a list of T cell receptor beta chains from one sample in a study of CD8+ T cells in alopecia areata. Clones were read by immunoSEQ multiplex PCR, and TCRdb kept only the in-frame ones, dropping some. The data show tens of thousands of clones, more than 40% seen once. This material consisted of CD8+ T cells sorted from blood, taken at week 0. These receptors came from a human donor with alopecia areata. Each CDR3 is given with its conserved first and last residue. A D gene is named only where the DNA matches it firmly. A row's size may be missing; if present it is once, few, many or a size class.

v_call	clone_size	j_call	d_call	cdr3_aa	cdr3_nt
TRBV5-1	NA	TRBJ2-7	TRBD1	CASTRLTGGAYDEQYF	TGCGCCAGCACCAGGCTGACAGGGGGCGCTTATGACGAGCAGTACTTC
TRBV30	NA	TRBJ2-1	NA	CARGRGNEQFF	TGTGCCAGAGGACGGGGGAATGAGCAGTTCTTC
TRBV29-1	few	TRBJ2-2	NA	CSVFSGGELFF	TGCAGCGTTTTCAGCGGCGGGGAGCTGTTTTTT
TRBV7-9	NA	TRBJ2-7	TRBD1	CASSPGQGGLDEQYF	TGTGCCAGCAGCCCAGGACAGGGGGGGTTGGACGAGCAGTACTTC
TRBV28	few	TRBJ1-2	NA	CASSRVALNDGYTF	TGTGCCAGCAGCCGAGTAGCCCTGAATGATGGCTACACCTTC
TRBV7-3	NA	TRBJ2-1	TRBD2	CASSLIGERTGGPYNEQFF	TGTGCCAGCAGCTTAATCGGAGAAAGAACGGGAGGCCCCTACAATGAGCAGTTCTTC
TRBV29-1	few	TRBJ2-1	TRBD1	CSVSGTGVNAYNEQFF	TGCAGCGTTTCCGGGACAGGGGTTAATGCCTACAATGAGCAGTTCTTC
TRBV6-6	large	TRBJ2-5	NA	CASSPQVTQETQYF	TGTGCCAGCAGTCCACAGGTCACCCAAGAGACCCAGTACTTC
TRBV4-3	NA	TRBJ2-1	NA	CASSQVLRTRDYYNEQFF	TGCGCCAGCAGCCAAGTTCTTCGAACTAGGGATTATTACAATGAGCAGTTCTTC
TRBV4-1	NA	TRBJ2-5	TRBD2	CASSHRLAGEIQGETQYF	TGCGCCAGCAGCCATCGACTAGCGGGCGAGATCCAAGGGGAGACCCAGTACTTC
TRBV11-3	few	TRBJ2-3	NA	CASSFRPDIQMDTQYF	TGTGCCAGCAGCTTTCGCCCAGACATTCAAATGGATACGCAGTATTTT
TRBV6-1	NA	TRBJ2-7	NA	CASRRGGTETYEQYF	TGTGCCAGCAGAAGAGGCGGGACAGAAACCTACGAGCAGTACTTC
TRBV5-6	NA	TRBJ2-1	TRBD2	CASSPGGAGEQFF	TGTGCCAGCAGCCCGGGGGGAGCGGGCGAGCAGTTCTTC
TRBV5-6	NA	TRBJ2-7	NA	CASSGGPVAGTYEQYF	TGTGCCAGCAGCGGGGGTCCAGTAGCAGGTACCTACGAGCAGTACTTC
TRBV25-1	NA	TRBJ1-3	NA	CASSEYRGNTIYF	TGTGCCAGCAGTGAATATAGGGGAAACACCATATATTTT
TRBV7-6	NA	TRBJ1-2	NA	CASSLGPGDQKSYTF	TGTGCCAGCAGCTTAGGACCAGGGGACCAAAAGAGCTACACCTTC
TRBV7-9	NA	TRBJ2-7	TRBD2	CASSPLAGVPYEQYF	TGTGCCAGCAGCCCGCTAGCGGGAGTCCCCTACGAGCAGTACTTC
TRBV6-5	NA	TRBJ2-7	TRBD1	CASSSGTGEQYF	TGTGCCAGCAGCTCCGGGACAGGGGAACAGTACTTC
TRBV25-1	NA	TRBJ2-5	NA	CASGREGDYPRETQYF	TGTGCCAGCGGTAGGGAGGGGGACTATCCTCGGGAGACCCAGTACTTC
TRBV28	NA	TRBJ2-7	TRBD1	CASRPPGQGYEQYF	TGTGCCAGCAGGCCCCCGGGACAGGGCTACGAGCAGTACTTC
TRBV27	NA	TRBJ2-7	TRBD2	CASSSLDPGLAAPYEQYF	TGTGCCAGCAGTTCCCTAGACCCCGGACTAGCGGCGCCCTACGAGCAGTACTTC
TRBV30	NA	TRBJ1-2	NA	CAVGTHYGYTF	TGTGCCGTCGGGACTCACTATGGCTACACCTTC
TRBV29-1	NA	TRBJ1-4	TRBD1	CSVTGGRDEKLFF	TGCAGCGTCACAGGGGGTAGAGATGAAAAACTGTTTTTT
TRBV4-3	NA	TRBJ2-7	NA	CASSQDSVSYEQYF	TGCGCCAGCAGCCAAGATTCAGTCTCCTACGAGCAGTACTTC
TRBV6-5	NA	TRBJ1-1	TRBD1	CASSYTNRGRDTEAFF	TGTGCCAGCAGTTACACTAACAGGGGTAGGGACACTGAAGCTTTCTTT
TRBV19	NA	TRBJ2-3	NA	CASSIRPLDTQYF	TGTGCCAGTAGTATACGTCCCCTAGATACGCAGTATTTT
TRBV7-8	few	TRBJ2-7	NA	CASSPTAYGLYEQYF	TGTGCCAGCAGCCCAACCGCCTACGGGCTCTACGAGCAGTACTTC
TRBV7-9	once	TRBJ2-2	TRBD2	CASSDPGRAGVLTGELFF	TGTGCCAGCAGCGACCCAGGCCGGGCGGGAGTCCTGACCGGGGAGCTGTTTTTT
TRBV7-6	NA	TRBJ2-2	TRBD2	CASRAGGDAGELFF	TGTGCCAGCAGAGCGGGAGGGGACGCCGGGGAGCTGTTTTTT
TRBV30	NA	TRBJ1-2	NA	CAWSVGTGMYGYTF	TGTGCCTGGAGTGTAGGAACAGGGATGTATGGCTACACCTTC
TRBV9	NA	TRBJ2-1	NA	CASSPTGSEQFF	TGTGCCAGCAGTCCCACGGGTTCAGAGCAGTTCTTC
TRBV19	NA	TRBJ2-7	NA	CASSISGTEAYEQYF	TGTGCCAGTAGTATATCCGGGACGGAAGCCTACGAGCAGTACTTC
TRBV29-1	few	TRBJ2-7	TRBD2	CSVMVGGTYEQYF	TGCAGCGTAATGGTGGGAGGGACCTACGAGCAGTACTTC
TRBV2	NA	TRBJ2-2	TRBD2	CASSELVVTSGKNTGELFF	TGTGCCAGCAGTGAGTTGGTAGTTACTAGCGGGAAGAACACCGGGGAGCTGTTTTTT
TRBV2	NA	TRBJ2-2	NA	CASSEFGELFF	TGTGCCAGCAGTGAGTTCGGGGAGCTGTTTTTT
TRBV29-1	NA	TRBJ2-7	NA	CSVEGVAGAFYEQYF	TGCAGCGTTGAAGGGGTGGCAGGGGCATTCTACGAGCAGTACTTC
TRBV27	few	TRBJ2-2	NA	CASSLPGVGELFF	TGTGCCAGCAGTTTACCGGGAGTAGGAGAACTGTTTTTT
TRBV5-5	few	TRBJ2-5	NA	CASSVPPSRQETQYF	TGTGCCAGCAGCGTCCCCCCCAGCAGACAAGAGACCCAGTACTTC
TRBV29-1	few	TRBJ2-7	TRBD2	CSVVLAESYEQYF	TGCAGCGTTGTCCTAGCGGAGTCCTACGAGCAGTACTTC
TRBV29-1	NA	TRBJ2-7	TRBD2	CSVYSGSYEQYF	TGCAGCGTCTATAGCGGGAGCTACGAGCAGTACTTC
TRBV30	few	TRBJ2-2	NA	CAWTNTGELFF	TGTGCCTGGACCAACACCGGGGAGCTGTTTTTT
TRBV15	NA	TRBJ1-2	NA	CATSQPGEGYGYTF	TGTGCCACCAGCCAGCCGGGTGAGGGCTATGGCTACACCTTC
TRBV7-9	few	TRBJ2-1	TRBD2	CASSSPSGRTYNEQFF	TGTGCCAGCAGCTCCCCCTCCGGGAGGACTTACAATGAGCAGTTCTTC
TRBV27	NA	TRBJ1-2	NA	CASSPRGSNYGYTF	TGTGCCAGCAGCCCACGGGGAAGTAACTATGGCTACACCTTC
TRBV6-6	NA	TRBJ2-1	NA	CASSFADTYNEQFF	TGTGCCAGCAGTTTCGCGGATACTTACAATGAGCAGTTCTTC
TRBV30	NA	TRBJ1-2	NA	CAWSYSITNYGYTF	TGTGCCTGGAGTTATAGTATTACTAACTATGGCTACACCTTC
TRBV29-1	few	TRBJ2-7	NA	CSVKPESYEQYF	TGCAGCGTTAAACCCGAGTCCTACGAGCAGTACTTC
TRBV29-1	once	TRBJ2-7	TRBD2	CSVLGGRSSYEQYF	TGCAGCGTCCTCGGCGGGAGGAGCTCCTACGAGCAGTACTTC
TRBV27	many	TRBJ2-2	NA	CASSPSGAGELFF	TGTGCCAGCAGTCCCTCAGGGGCTGGGGAGCTGTTTTTT
TRBV7-9	NA	TRBJ2-1	TRBD2	CASHDLAGGPDEQFF	TGTGCCAGCCACGACCTAGCGGGAGGGCCGGATGAGCAGTTCTTC
TRBV27	few	TRBJ1-5	TRBD1	CASRITGTGINQPQHF	TGTGCCAGCAGAATTACCGGGACAGGGATCAATCAGCCCCAGCATTTT
TRBV30	NA	TRBJ1-1	NA	CAWSETRGRTEAFF	TGTGCCTGGAGTGAAACAAGGGGAAGGACTGAAGCTTTCTTT
TRBV7-2	few	TRBJ2-1	NA	CASSPRAGSYNEQFF	TGTGCCAGCAGCCCCCGTGCAGGTTCCTACAATGAGCAGTTCTTC
TRBV11-2	NA	TRBJ2-1	NA	CASSLSGFYNEQFF	TGTGCCAGCAGCTTATCGGGCTTCTACAATGAGCAGTTCTTC
TRBV6-1	NA	TRBJ2-1	TRBD1	CASTTTGWEQFF	TGTGCCAGCACCACGACAGGGTGGGAGCAGTTCTTC
TRBV29-1	NA	TRBJ1-1	NA	CSVEQVEAFF	TGCAGCGTTGAACAGGTTGAAGCTTTCTTT
TRBV6-4	NA	TRBJ2-1	NA	CASTRGRIIDEQFF	TGTGCCAGCACACGGGGGCGCATAATCGATGAGCAGTTCTTC
TRBV27	NA	TRBJ1-5	NA	CASSPRDSNQPQHF	TGTGCCAGCAGCCCGAGGGATAGCAATCAGCCCCAGCATTTT
TRBV18	NA	TRBJ2-7	TRBD2	CASSYPPSGVYEQYF	TGTGCCAGCTCATACCCTCCTAGCGGGGTTTACGAGCAGTACTTC
TRBV14	NA	TRBJ2-5	TRBD2	CASSLHAGTNNQETQYF	TGTGCCAGCAGCTTACATGCCGGGACTAATAACCAAGAGACCCAGTACTTC